The rows below give T cell receptor beta chains drawn from one sample of a study of cytomegalovirus exposure and HLA in healthy donors. Generated by immunoSEQ multiplex PCR, the TCRdb table keeps only in-frame clones and is missing some. This table has 110,000 to 150,000 clones, around 80% appearing once. The specimen sequenced was PBMCs. Every receptor here comes from a man between 18 and 29 years old in good health and CMV-seropositive. Each CDR3 is given with its conserved first and last residue. D genes are given only for firm matches. Expanded clones are given a class, and other clones once, few, many or no size at all.

d_call	clone_size	v_call	cdr3_length	j_call	cdr3_aa	cdr3_nt
NA	once	TRBV5-1	14	TRBJ1-1	CASRSPLNGTEAFF	TGCGCCAGCAGATCCCCGCTAAATGGCACTGAAGCTTTCTTT
NA	NA	TRBV29-1	14	TRBJ1-4	CSAVTGTTNEKLFF	TGCAGCGCTGTGACAGGAACAACTAATGAAAAACTGTTTTTT
NA	few	TRBV19	14	TRBJ2-7	CASSAGYGSYEQYF	TGTGCCAGTAGTGCAGGCTATGGCTCCTACGAGCAGTACTTC
TRBD2	NA	TRBV19	15	TRBJ2-3	CASTISGRHTDTQYF	TGTGCCAGTACCATTAGCGGGAGGCACACAGATACGCAGTATTTT
NA	NA	TRBV5-1	14	TRBJ2-7	CASSLKAGDYEQYF	TGCGCCAGCAGCTTGAAGGCAGGGGATTACGAGCAGTACTTC
TRBD2	once	TRBV11-2	14	TRBJ2-2	CASSRSGRAGELFF	TGTGCCAGTAGTCGTAGCGGGAGGGCCGGGGAGCTGTTTTTT
NA	once	TRBV5-4	14	TRBJ2-7	CASSSGTTGGEQYF	TGTGCCAGCAGCTCTGGGACAACTGGGGGCGAGCAGTACTTC
NA	once	TRBV7-9	14	TRBJ1-2	CASSPDAGANGYTF	TGTGCCAGCAGTCCTGACGCGGGGGCGAATGGCTACACCTTC
NA	NA	TRBV7-2	14	TRBJ1-1	CASSPGRGNTEAFF	TGTGCCAGCAGCCCGGGCAGGGGAAACACTGAAGCTTTCTTT
NA	NA	TRBV6-5	13	TRBJ2-7	CASSYTTSYEQYF	TGTGCCAGCAGTTATACTACCTCCTACGAGCAGTACTTC
NA	NA	TRBV25-1	14	TRBJ1-1	CASRRGTVNTEAFF	TGTGCCAGCAGACGGGGGACGGTGAACACTGAAGCTTTCTTT
TRBD1	NA	TRBV29-1	14	TRBJ2-3	CSVGTGGNTDTQYF	TGCAGCGTCGGCACAGGGGGGAACACAGATACGCAGTATTTT
TRBD2	NA	TRBV7-8	15	TRBJ2-7	CASSSDSGSTYEQYF	TGTGCCAGCAGCTCAGATAGCGGGAGTACGTACGAGCAGTACTTC
NA	NA	TRBV27	11	TRBJ2-3	CASSFLDTQYF	TGTGCCAGCAGTTTTCTAGATACGCAGTATTTT
TRBD1	NA	TRBV29-1	14	TRBJ1-3	CSVEPTGAGNTIYF	TGCAGCGTTGAACCGACAGGGGCTGGAAACACCATATATTTT
NA	NA	TRBV27	13	TRBJ2-5	CASSLFPGETQYF	TGTGCCAGCAGTTTATTTCCGGGGGAGACCCAGTACTTC
NA	NA	TRBV5-8	15	TRBJ2-7	CASSLVWTEEHEQYF	TGTGCCAGCAGCTTGGTCTGGACGGAGGAGCACGAGCAGTACTTC
NA	NA	TRBV11-1	15	TRBJ2-5	CASVERSGGKETQYF	TGTGCCAGCGTTGAAAGGTCGGGGGGCAAAGAGACCCAGTACTTC
TRBD1	few	TRBV27	15	TRBJ2-1	CASSLTGGSYNEQFF	TGTGCCAGCAGTTTAACAGGGGGCTCCTACAATGAGCAGTTCTTC
NA	NA	TRBV11-2	10	TRBJ1-1	CASSLDRAFF	TGTGCCAGCAGCTTAGATCGGGCTTTCTTT
NA	NA	TRBV18	15	TRBJ2-1	CASSPRRRQDNEQFF	TGTGCCAGCTCACCACGGAGGAGGCAGGACAATGAGCAGTTCTTC
TRBD1	few	TRBV25-1	15	TRBJ2-7	CASKSTLRGRSEQYF	TGTGCCAGCAAGTCAACGTTAAGGGGGCGGTCTGAGCAGTACTTC
TRBD1	NA	TRBV25-1	17	TRBJ2-1	CASSERTGGGGNNEQFF	TGTGCCAGCAGTGAAAGGACAGGGGGCGGGGGAAACAATGAGCAGTTCTTC
TRBD2	few	TRBV28	14	TRBJ2-7	CASSVRLAAYEQYF	TGTGCCAGCAGCGTGAGACTAGCGGCATACGAGCAGTACTTC
TRBD1	NA	TRBV18	15	TRBJ1-5	CASSPGTGINQPQHF	TGTGCCAGCTCCCCCGGGACAGGGATCAATCAGCCCCAGCATTTT
TRBD1	NA	TRBV5-1	14	TRBJ1-2	CASSFTGGVYGYTF	TGCGCCAGCAGCTTCACAGGGGGTGTCTATGGCTACACCTTC
NA	NA	TRBV5-6	15	TRBJ2-7	CASSRLGAGPYEQYF	TGTGCCAGCAGCCGACTAGGGGCCGGACCCTACGAGCAGTACTTC
TRBD1	NA	TRBV2	13	TRBJ1-5	CASLGQVNQPQHF	TGTGCCAGCCTTGGACAGGTGAACCAGCCCCAGCATTTT
NA	NA	TRBV10-2	13	TRBJ1-5	CASSGYSNQPQHF	TGCGCCAGCAGTGGTTATAGCAATCAGCCCCAGCATTTT
TRBD2	NA	TRBV19	12	TRBJ2-1	CASSMGGNEQFF	TGTGCCAGTAGTATGGGAGGGAATGAGCAGTTCTTC
TRBD1	NA	TRBV19	15	TRBJ2-7	CASSVKTGLTYEQYF	TGTGCCAGTAGTGTTAAGACAGGGCTAACCTACGAGCAGTACTTC
TRBD1	few	TRBV6-5	12	TRBJ1-2	CASSQGDYGYTF	TGTGCCAGCAGTCAGGGGGACTATGGCTACACCTTC
TRBD2	NA	TRBV29-1	18	TRBJ2-1	CSVEFSSGRGRTYNEQFF	TGCAGCGTTGAATTTTCTAGCGGGAGAGGAAGGACCTACAATGAGCAGTTCTTC
TRBD1	NA	TRBV28	14	TRBJ1-2	CASGRIDRGGGYTF	TGTGCCAGCGGAAGAATAGACAGGGGCGGTGGCTACACCTTC
TRBD2	NA	TRBV28	18	TRBJ2-7	CASIPLTSGRASSYEQYF	TGTGCCAGCATTCCTCTGACTAGCGGGAGGGCCTCATCGTACGAGCAGTACTTC
TRBD1	NA	TRBV5-1	15	TRBJ1-4	CASSSPGGTNEKLFF	TGCGCCAGCAGCTCCCCAGGGGGGACTAATGAAAAACTGTTTTTT
NA	NA	TRBV19	14	TRBJ1-1	CASSFEGGVTEAFF	TGTGCCAGTAGTTTCGAAGGCGGGGTCACTGAAGCTTTCTTT
NA	once	TRBV4-1	15	TRBJ1-2	CASSQYPGGNYGYTF	TGCGCCAGCAGCCAATATCCAGGAGGTAACTATGGCTACACCTTC
NA	NA	TRBV5-6	13	TRBJ2-1	CASSLAGWGEQFF	TGTGCCAGCAGCTTGGCGGGGTGGGGTGAGCAGTTCTTC
NA	NA	TRBV29-1	13	TRBJ2-2	CSARQANTGELFF	TGCAGCGCGAGACAGGCCAACACCGGGGAGCTGTTTTTT
NA	NA	TRBV29-1	13	TRBJ2-5	CSVGPGLQETQYF	TGCAGCGTTGGGCCGGGACTCCAAGAGACCCAGTACTTC
NA	NA	TRBV6-1	14	TRBJ2-1	CASSEAHSEYEQFF	TGTGCCAGCAGTGAAGCGCATTCGGAGTACGAGCAGTTCTTC
TRBD2	NA	TRBV10-2	14	TRBJ2-7	CASLPAGSSYEQYF	TGCGCCAGCCTCCCAGCGGGAAGCTCCTACGAGCAGTACTTC
TRBD1	NA	TRBV6-5	14	TRBJ1-2	CASRPTGGYSYDTF	TGTGCCAGCAGACCAACAGGGGGCTATTCGTACGACACCTTC
NA	NA	TRBV30	13	TRBJ1-1	CAWSVLGGTEAFF	TGTGCCTGGAGTGTATTGGGGGGGACTGAAGCTTTCTTT
NA	NA	TRBV28	12	TRBJ2-7	CASSFRSYEQYF	TGTGCCAGCAGTTTTCGGAGCTACGAGCAGTACTTC
NA	NA	TRBV4-1	12	TRBJ2-7	CASSQGGGEQYF	TGCGCCAGCAGCCAAGGAGGCGGCGAGCAGTACTTC
NA	NA	TRBV28	15	TRBJ1-4	CASSTLQGQSEKLFF	TGTGCCAGCAGTACCCTTCAGGGGCAGAGCGAAAAACTGTTTTTT
NA	NA	TRBV4-1	13	TRBJ1-1	CASSQGSLGDLFF	TGCGCCAGCAGCCAAGGGTCATTGGGAGATTTATTCTTT
NA	few	TRBV6-5	13	TRBJ1-4	CASSRGGREKLFF	TGTGCCAGCAGTCGGGGAGGTCGTGAAAAACTGTTTTTT
TRBD2	NA	TRBV27	14	TRBJ2-7	CASSLSGLAGEQYF	TGTGCCAGCAGTTTATCGGGACTAGCGGGCGAGCAGTACTTC
TRBD2	NA	TRBV4-2	15	TRBJ2-7	CASSQGTSGGYEQYF	TGTGCCAGCAGCCAAGGGACTAGCGGCGGGTACGAGCAGTACTTC
TRBD2	once	TRBV27	16	TRBJ2-2	CASSLYAGAGTGELFF	TGTGCCAGCAGTTTATATGCGGGAGCGGGCACCGGGGAGCTGTTTTTT
TRBD2	NA	TRBV19	15	TRBJ2-1	CASKTSGPSYNEQFF	TGTGCCAGTAAAACTAGCGGGCCCTCCTACAATGAGCAGTTCTTC
NA	NA	TRBV18	17	TRBJ1-1	CASSPPRGRDKHTEAFF	TGTGCCAGCTCACCACCGAGGGGCAGGGACAAACACACTGAAGCTTTCTTT